These T cell receptor beta chains were read from a single sample in a study of memory B cells and T cells in multiple sclerosis. The repertoire was sequenced with immunoSEQ multiplex PCR; TCRdb's copy has only in-frame clones and lacks some. This sample has around 50,000 clones; about four fifths occur once, and the top ten carry about 1.1%. Their specific antigens are unknown. The source material was PBMCs from blood kept in culture. The receptors originated from a human donor with multiple sclerosis. CDR3s leave out the opening cysteine and the closing phenylalanine or tryptophan.

>TRBV5-1
ASSLIRGRRGDTQY
>TRBV9
ASSASYWNSEQF
>TRBV11-2
ASSDSNQGWSTEAF
>TRBV27
ASSSTDTQY
>TRBV6-1
ASSEWAGGEVDYGYT
>TRBV15
ATSRGHPGAGGYT
>TRBV10-3
AISGTLNTEAF
>TRBV14
ASSQEGSVRETQY
>TRBV4-1
ASSQVGVTYEQY
>TRBV27
ASSLISGEGPLGAF
>TRBV4-2
ASSRGTGDGYT
>TRBV5-6
ASSMGSGGETQY
>TRBV14
ASSQDGGFYEQY
>TRBV20-1
SAGAYEQY
>TRBV5-4
ASSGGTGVNGYT
>TRBV9
ASSRDHARETQY